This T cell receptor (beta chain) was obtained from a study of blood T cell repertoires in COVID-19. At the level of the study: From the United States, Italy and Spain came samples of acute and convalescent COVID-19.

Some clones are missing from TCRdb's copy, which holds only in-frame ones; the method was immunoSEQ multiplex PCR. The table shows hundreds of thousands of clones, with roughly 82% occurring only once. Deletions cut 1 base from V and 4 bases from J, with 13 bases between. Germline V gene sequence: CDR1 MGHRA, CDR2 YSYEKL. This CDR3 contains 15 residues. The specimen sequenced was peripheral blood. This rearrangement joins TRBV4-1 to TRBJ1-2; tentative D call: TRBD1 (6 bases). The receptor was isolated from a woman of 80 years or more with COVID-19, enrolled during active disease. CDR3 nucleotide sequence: TGCGCCAGCAGCCAAGGGGGGGGCGCCATCTATGGCTACACCTTC. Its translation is CASSQGGGAIYGYTF.